The clone carrying this TCR beta chain was counted only a few times. The antigen is unknown. There are 15 residues in the CDR3. Trimming took 3 bases from V and 5 from J; bases not matched to a gene: 6. Germline CDR1 reads KGHDR; CDR2 reads SFDVKD. This record belongs to a study of identical twins. A universal primer site came from template switching; cDNA carried unique molecular identifiers. TCRdb fed the 5' RACE reads into MiXCR, producing one record per CDR3 protein. The sample carries 350,000 to 400,000 distinct CDR3 sequences, around 9% recorded once. Points from the study as a whole: Invariant MAIT and iNKT cells may have partly biased zero-insertion analyses. Out-of-frame alpha sequences shared by twins were enriched for low generation probability.

The receptor comes from a woman aged 45-65 years in good health. The sequenced sample consisted of naive T cells sorted from blood. The V call is TRBV24-1, the J call TRBJ2-5; 9 bases are shared with TRBD1. DNA of the CDR3: TGTGCCACCAGTGATGGGGGACAGGGTCGTGAGACCCAGTACTTC. Protein: CATSDGGQGRETQYF.